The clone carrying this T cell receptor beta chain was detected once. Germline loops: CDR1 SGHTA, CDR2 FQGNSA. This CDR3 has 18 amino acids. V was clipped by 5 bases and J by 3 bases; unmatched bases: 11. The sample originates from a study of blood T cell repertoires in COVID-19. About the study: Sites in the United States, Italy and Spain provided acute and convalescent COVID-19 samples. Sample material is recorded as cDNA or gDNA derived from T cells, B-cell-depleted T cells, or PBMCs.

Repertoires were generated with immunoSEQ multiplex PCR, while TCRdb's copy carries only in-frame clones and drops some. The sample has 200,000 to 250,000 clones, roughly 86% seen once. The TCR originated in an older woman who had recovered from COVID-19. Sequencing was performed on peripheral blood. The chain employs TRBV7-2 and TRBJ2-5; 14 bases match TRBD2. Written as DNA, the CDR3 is TGTGCCAGCAGCCAATCCTTTGGACTAGCGGGGGGAGAAGAGACCCAGTACTTC. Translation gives CASSQSFGLAGGEETQYF. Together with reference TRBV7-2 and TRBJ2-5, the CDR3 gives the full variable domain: GAGVSQSPSNKVTEKGKDVELRCDPISGHTALYWYRQSLGQGLEFLIYFQGNSAPDKSGLPSDRFSAERTGGSVSTLTIQRTQQEDSAVYLCASSQSFGLAGGEETQYFGPGTRLLVL.